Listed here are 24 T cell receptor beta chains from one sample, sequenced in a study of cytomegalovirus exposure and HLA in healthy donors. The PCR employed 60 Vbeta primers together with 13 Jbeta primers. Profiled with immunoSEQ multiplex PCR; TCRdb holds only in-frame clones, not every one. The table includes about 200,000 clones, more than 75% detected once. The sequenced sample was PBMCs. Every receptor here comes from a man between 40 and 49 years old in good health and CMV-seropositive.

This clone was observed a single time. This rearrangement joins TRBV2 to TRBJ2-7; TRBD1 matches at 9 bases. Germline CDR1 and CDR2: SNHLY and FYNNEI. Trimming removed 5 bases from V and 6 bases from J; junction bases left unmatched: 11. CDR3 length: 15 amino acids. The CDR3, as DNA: TGTGCCAGCAGTTTGGGACAGGGATCGCTCATCGAGCAGTACGTC. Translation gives CASSLGQGSLIEQYV.

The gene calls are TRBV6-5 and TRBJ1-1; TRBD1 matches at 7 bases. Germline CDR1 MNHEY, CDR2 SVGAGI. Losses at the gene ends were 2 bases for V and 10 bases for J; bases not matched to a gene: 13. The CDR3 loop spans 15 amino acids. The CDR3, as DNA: TGTGCCAGCAGTTACGGGGGTTCAGGGGGTGAACCAGCTTTCTTT. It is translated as CASSYGGSGGEPAFF.

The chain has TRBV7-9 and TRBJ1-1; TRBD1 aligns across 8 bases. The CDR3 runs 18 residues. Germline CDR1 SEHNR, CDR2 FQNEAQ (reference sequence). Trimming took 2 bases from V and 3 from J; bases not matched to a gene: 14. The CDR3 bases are TGTGCCAGCAGCTTAATCGGGATTATACAGGGGGGGCACACTGAAGCTTTCTTT. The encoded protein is CASSLIGIIQGGHTEAFF. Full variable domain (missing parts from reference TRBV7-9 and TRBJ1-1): DTGVSQNPRHKITKRGQNVTFRCDPISEHNRLYWYRQTLGQGPEFLTYFQNEAQLEKSRLLSDRFSAERPKGSFSTLEIQRTEQGDSAMYLCASSLIGIIQGGHTEAFFGQGTRLTVV.

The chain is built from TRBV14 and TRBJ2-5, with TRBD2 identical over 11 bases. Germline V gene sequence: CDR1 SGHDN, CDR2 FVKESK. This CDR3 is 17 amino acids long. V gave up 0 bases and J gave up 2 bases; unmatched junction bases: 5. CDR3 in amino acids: CASSQETSGSRQETQYF. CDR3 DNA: TGTGCCAGCAGCCAAGAAACTAGCGGGAGTCGACAAGAGACCCAGTACTTC. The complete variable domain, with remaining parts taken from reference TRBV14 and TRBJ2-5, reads EAGVTQFPSHSVIEKGQTVTLRCDPISGHDNLYWYRRVMGKEIKFLLHFVKESKQDESGMPNNRFLAERTGGTYSTLKVQPAELEDSGVYFCASSQETSGSRQETQYFGPGTRLLVL.

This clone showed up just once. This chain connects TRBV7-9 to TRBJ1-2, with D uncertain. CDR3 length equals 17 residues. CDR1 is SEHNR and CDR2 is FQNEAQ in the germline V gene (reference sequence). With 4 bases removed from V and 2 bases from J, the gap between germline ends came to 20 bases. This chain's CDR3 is CASSSGKATLGNYGYTF. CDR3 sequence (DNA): TGTGCCAGCAGCTCCGGCAAGGCAACCCTGGGCAACTATGGCTACACCTTC.

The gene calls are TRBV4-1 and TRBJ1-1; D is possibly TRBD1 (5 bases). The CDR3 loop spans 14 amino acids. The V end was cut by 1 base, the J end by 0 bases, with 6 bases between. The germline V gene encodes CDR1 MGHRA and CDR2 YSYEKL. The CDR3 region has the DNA TGCGCCAGCAGCCAAGTAGGGGTGAACACTGAAGCTTTCTTT. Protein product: CASSQVGVNTEAFF.

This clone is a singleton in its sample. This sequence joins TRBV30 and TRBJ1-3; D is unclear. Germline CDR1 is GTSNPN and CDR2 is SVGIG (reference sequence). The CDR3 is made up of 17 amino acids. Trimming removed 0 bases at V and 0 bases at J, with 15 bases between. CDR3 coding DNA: TGTGCCTGGAGTGTACTGGCAGGTTCGATCTCTGGAAACACCATATATTTT. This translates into CAWSVLAGSISGNTIYF.

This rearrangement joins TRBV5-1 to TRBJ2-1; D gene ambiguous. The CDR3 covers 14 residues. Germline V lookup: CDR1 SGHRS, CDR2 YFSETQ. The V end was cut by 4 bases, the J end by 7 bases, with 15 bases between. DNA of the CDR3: TGCGCCAGCAGCATCGTTTCTAGGCGGAATGAGCAGTTCTTC. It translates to CASSIVSRRNEQFF.

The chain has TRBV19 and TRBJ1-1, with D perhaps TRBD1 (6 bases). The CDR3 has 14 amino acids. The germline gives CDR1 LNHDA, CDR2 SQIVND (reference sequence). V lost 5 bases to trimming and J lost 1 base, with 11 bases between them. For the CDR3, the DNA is TGTGCCAGTAGTGTATCGACAGGGAACACTGAAGCTTTCTTT. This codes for CASSVSTGNTEAFF. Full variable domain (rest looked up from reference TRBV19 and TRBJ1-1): DGGITQSPKYLFRKEGQNVTLSCEQNLNHDAMYWYRQDPGQGLRLIYYSQIVNDFQKGDIAEGYSVSREKKESFPLTVTSAQKNPTAFYLCASSVSTGNTEAFFGQGTRLTVV.

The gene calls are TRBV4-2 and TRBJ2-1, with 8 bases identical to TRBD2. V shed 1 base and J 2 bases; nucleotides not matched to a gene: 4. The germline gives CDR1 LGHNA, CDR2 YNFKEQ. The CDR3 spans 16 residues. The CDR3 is CASSQGGLDAYNEQFF. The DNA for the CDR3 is TGTGCCAGCAGCCAAGGGGGACTAGACGCCTACAATGAGCAGTTCTTC.

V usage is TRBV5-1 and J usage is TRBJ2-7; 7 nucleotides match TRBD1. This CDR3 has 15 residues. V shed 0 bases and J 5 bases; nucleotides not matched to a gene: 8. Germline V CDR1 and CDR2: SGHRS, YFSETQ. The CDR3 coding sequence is TGCGCCAGCAGCTTGGCCCCGGGACAGAGGGACGAGCAGTACTTC. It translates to CASSLAPGQRDEQYF.

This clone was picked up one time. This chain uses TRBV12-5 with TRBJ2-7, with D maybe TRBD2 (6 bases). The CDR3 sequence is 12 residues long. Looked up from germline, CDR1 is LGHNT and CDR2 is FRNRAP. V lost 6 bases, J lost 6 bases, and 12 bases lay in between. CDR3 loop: CASGGGGVEQYF. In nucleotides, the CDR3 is TGTGCTAGTGGGGGGGGAGGAGTCGAGCAGTACTTC.

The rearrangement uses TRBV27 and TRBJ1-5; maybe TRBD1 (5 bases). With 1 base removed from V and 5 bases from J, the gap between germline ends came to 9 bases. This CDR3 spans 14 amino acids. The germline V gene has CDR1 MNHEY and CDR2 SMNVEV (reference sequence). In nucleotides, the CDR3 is TGTGCCAGCAGTTTATTGGGGCAGGATCAGCCCCAGCATTTT. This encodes CASSLLGQDQPQHF.

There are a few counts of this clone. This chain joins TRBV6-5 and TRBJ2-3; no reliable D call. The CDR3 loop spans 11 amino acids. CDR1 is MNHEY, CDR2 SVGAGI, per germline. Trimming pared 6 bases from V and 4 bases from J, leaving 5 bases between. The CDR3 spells CASRQSDTQYF. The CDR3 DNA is TGTGCCAGCAGACAATCAGATACGCAGTATTTT.

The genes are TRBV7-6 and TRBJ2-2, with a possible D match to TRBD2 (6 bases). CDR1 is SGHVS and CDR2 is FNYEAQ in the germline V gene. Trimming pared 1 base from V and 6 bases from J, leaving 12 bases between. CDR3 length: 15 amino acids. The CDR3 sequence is CASSLGGSGAGELFF. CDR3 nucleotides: TGTGCCAGCAGCTTAGGTGGTAGCGGAGCCGGGGAGCTGTTTTTT.

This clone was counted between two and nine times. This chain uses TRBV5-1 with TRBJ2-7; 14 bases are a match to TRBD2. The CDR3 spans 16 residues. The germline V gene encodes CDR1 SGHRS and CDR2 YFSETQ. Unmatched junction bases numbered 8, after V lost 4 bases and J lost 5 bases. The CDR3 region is CASSKGLAGGENEQYV. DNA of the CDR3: TGCGCCAGCAGCAAAGGACTAGCGGGAGGAGAAAACGAGCAGTACGTC.

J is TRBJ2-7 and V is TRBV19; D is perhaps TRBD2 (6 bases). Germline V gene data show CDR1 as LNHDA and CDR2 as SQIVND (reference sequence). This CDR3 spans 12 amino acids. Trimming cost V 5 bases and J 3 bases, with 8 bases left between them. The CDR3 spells CASSSGSYEQYF. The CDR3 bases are TGTGCCAGTAGTTCCGGGAGCTACGAGCAGTACTTC.

CDR3 region: CASSAAGVTDTQYF. The DNA of the CDR3 is TGCGCCAGCAGTGCAGCGGGAGTCACAGATACGCAGTATTTT. The chain combines TRBV10-2 with TRBJ2-3, with 8 positions matching TRBD2. With 4 bases clipped from V and 2 bases from J, the junction kept 2 bases outside the gene matches. CDR3 length equals 14 residues. Germline CDR1 is WSHSY and CDR2 is SAAADI.

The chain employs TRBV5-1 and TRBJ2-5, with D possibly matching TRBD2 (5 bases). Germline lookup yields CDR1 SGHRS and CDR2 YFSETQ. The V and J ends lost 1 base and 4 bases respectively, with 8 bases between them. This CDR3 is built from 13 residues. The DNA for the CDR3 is TGCGCCAGCAGCTTGTCGGCGGGAGAGACCCAGTACTTC. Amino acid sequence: CASSLSAGETQYF.

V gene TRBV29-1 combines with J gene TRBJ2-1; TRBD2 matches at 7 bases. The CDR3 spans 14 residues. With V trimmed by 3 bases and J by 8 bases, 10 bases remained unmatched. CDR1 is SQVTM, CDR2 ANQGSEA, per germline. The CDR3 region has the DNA TGCAGCGTTGACCGGACTAGTAATTCGTATGAGCAGTTCTTC. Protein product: CSVDRTSNSYEQFF.

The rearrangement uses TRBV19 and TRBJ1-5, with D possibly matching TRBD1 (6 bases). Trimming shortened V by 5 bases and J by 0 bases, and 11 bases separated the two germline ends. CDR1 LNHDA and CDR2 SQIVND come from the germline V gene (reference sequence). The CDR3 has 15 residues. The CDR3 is CASSVQGYSNQPQHF. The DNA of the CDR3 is TGTGCCAGTAGTGTACAGGGTTATAGCAATCAGCCCCAGCATTTT.

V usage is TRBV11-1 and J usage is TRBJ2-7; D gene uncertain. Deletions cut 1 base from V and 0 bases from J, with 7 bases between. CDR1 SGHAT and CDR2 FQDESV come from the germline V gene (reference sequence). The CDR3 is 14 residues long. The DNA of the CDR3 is TGTGCCAGCAGCTTAGAACTGCACTCCTACGAGCAGTACTTC. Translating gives CASSLELHSYEQYF. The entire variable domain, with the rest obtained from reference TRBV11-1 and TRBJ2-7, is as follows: EAEVAQSPRYKITEKSQAVAFWCDPISGHATLYWYRQILGQGPELLVQFQDESVVDDSQLPKDRFSAERLKGVDSTLKIQPAELGDSAMYLCASSLELHSYEQYFGPGTRLTVT.

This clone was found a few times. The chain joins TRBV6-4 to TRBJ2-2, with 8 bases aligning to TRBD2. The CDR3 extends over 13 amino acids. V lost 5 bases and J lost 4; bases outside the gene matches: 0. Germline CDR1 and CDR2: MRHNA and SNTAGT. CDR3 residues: CASSSGSTGELFF. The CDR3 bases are TGTGCCAGCAGTAGCGGGAGCACCGGGGAGCTGTTTTTT.

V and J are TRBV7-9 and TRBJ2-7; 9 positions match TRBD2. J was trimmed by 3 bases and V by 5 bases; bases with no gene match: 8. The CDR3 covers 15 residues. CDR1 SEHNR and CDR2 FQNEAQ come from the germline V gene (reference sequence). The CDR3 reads CASSPRTSEGYEQYV. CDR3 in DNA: TGTGCCAGCAGCCCCAGGACTAGCGAAGGCTACGAGCAGTACGTC.